This TCR beta chain was identified in a study of shared clonotypes between healthy human individuals (dated by TCRdb to the early 2020s). Study-wide context: A few men and a couple of women, aged 18 to 49 years, made up the cohort. For each donor, CD4 naive and CD4 memory were each given three plates, CD8 naive was given two plates, and CD8 memory was given one plate. Blood TCR repertoires of about five healthy adults were deeply sequenced to estimate repertoire size and the extent of clonotype sharing between individuals. Different laboratories and diverse techniques were used to prepare libraries and sequence TCR repertoires, to increase sequencing depth and limit assay-specific biases. Between about 0.8 and 9.5 billion PBMCs per donor were obtained by leukapheresis.

Results the study describes overall, beyond this receptor: Sampling was limited to blood, and TCR repertoires in tissue likely differ from TCR repertoires in blood. The genetic and exposure-history diversity represented was limited by the small number of donors. Estimated clonotype richness was generally larger for naive than for memory subsets. Pairwise subsampling led to the expectation that sequencing depth would affect the degree of clonotype sharing among donors. Across a handful of donors, about 5% of naive CD4, approximately 3.6% of naive CD8, about 2.3% of memory CD4, and about 0.44% of memory CD8 clonotypes were shared. Incomplete sequencing was indicated by rarefaction of sorted-subset datasets, despite the large sequencing depth. Clonotypes shared by all four sorted-subset donors showed higher generation probabilities than non-shared clonotypes.

Healthy HIV-negative adults with no recently reported acute infections or vaccinations were included as donors. Every donor was a Caucasian adult residing in Nashville, Tennessee, USA. CD4+ T cells were enriched by magnetic negative selection; naive cells were then positively selected on CD45RA, and the negative fraction formed the memory subset. After blood collection by leukapheresis, PBMCs were isolated using Ficoll-Histopaque density gradient centrifugation and then cryopreserved in the vapor phase of liquid nitrogen. Analytical flow cytometry was used to check the purity and quantity of each magnetically sorted T cell population. Genomic DNA was isolated from every sorted fraction and measured by UV absorbance on a Nanodrop 2000c. Notes on this clone: Its antigen is currently not known. No base quality values were provided; no much bigger clone lies one nucleotide off.

From the germline V gene (reference sequence), CDR1 is SGHNT and CDR2 is YYREEE. Trimming accounts for 3 bases at V and 5 bases at J, while the number of junction bases matched to no gene is 9. Including cysteine and phenylalanine, the CDR3 has 15 amino acids. The only DNA kept is the CDR3, 45 bases in frame from the first base. TCR CDR3 regions were amplified from genomic DNA by multiplex PCR using the deep immunoSEQ assay. Genomic DNA extracted from each cell subset was distributed evenly over all wells of several immunoSEQ 96-well plates, and each plate served as one replicate. For sorted subsets, approximately 0.2 ug of genomic DNA, equivalent to around 29,000 T cell genomes, went into each replicate PCR. Purified libraries were quantified with a Qubit 3.0 fluorometer, sized on a Bioanalyzer 2100, and re-quantified with the KAPA Library Quantification kit. Every immunoSEQ 96-well plate was sequenced on a separate single-read 150-cycle Illumina NextSeq 550 flow cell. The original pipeline was this. The immunoSEQ output contained only junctional sequences without quality scores, so filtering could not match that applied to full-length reads. To assign V/J genes and CDR3, sequences were annotated using PyIR, a Python wrapper for IgBLAST v1.9, with IMGT germline references. Any read was removed if the V/J assignment was weak (E-value above 1e-6), the CDR3 was missing, or the read contained stop codons, out-of-frame junctions, or ambiguous translated residues. V3J clonotypes were defined as sequences sharing an identical inferred V gene, J gene, and CDR3 amino acid sequence. Percentage overlap between repertoires was computed as shared unique clonotypes divided by the size of the smaller repertoire. Richness of each repertoire was evaluated using RTK rarefaction, the Chao1 estimator, and Recon v2.1 estimates of unobserved clonotypes. Generation probabilities were computed with OLGA for all TCRbeta clonotypes obtained by the gDNA method from several donors. The immuneACCESS repertoire file appears here via TCRdb, limited to in-frame rearrangements. These files lack a portion of the clones; in checked studies, under half of the deficit traces to unresolved V genes, and the cause of the others is not known. Clonal size and the V and J genes are those of that table, whereas D and trimming came from the DNA. The sample has around 2.3 million clones on record, approximately 95% of them singletons. About 0.13% of the sample rests with the top ten.

Recombination connected TRBV5-4 to TRBJ2-5; 8 of the junction bases match TRBD2. Sequencing input: naive CD4+ T cells sorted from blood. The cell subset or site label on this specimen signifies: CD45RA+ positively selected. This TCR was recovered from a man between 18 and 29 years old in good health. The CDR3 reads CASSSHSGVKETQYF. The DNA sequence is TGTGCCAGCAGCTCTCATAGCGGGGTCAAGGAGACCCAGTACTTC.